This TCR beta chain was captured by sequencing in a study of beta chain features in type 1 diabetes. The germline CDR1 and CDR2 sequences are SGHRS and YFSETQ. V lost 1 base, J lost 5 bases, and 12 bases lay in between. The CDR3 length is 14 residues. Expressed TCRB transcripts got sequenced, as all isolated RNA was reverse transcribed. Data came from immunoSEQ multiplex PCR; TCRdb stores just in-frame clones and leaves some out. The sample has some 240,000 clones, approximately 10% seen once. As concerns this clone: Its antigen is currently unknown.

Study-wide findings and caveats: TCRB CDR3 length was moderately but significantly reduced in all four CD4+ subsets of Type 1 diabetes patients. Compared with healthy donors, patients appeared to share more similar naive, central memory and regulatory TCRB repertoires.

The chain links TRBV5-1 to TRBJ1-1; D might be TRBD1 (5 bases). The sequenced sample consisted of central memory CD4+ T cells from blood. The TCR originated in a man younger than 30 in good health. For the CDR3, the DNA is TGCGCCAGCAGCTTGACGACCGGGGGTACTGAAGCTTTCTTT. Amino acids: CASSLTTGGTEAFF.